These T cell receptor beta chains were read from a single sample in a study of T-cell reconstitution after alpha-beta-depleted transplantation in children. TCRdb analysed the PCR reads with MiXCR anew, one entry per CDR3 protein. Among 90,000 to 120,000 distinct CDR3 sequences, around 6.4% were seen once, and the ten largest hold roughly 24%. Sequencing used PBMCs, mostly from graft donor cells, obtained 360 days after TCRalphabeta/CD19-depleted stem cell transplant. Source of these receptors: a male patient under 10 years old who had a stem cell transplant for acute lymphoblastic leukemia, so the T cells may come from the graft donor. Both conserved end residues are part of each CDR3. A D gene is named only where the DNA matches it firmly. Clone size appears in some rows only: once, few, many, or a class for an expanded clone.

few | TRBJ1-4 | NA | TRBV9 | TGTGCCAGCAGCGCCGGCGGGGGCCGCAATGAAAAACTGTTTTTT | CASSAGGGRNEKLFF
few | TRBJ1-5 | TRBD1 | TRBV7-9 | TGTGCCAGCAGTCAGGGGGGCGGCAATCAGCCCCAGCATTTT | CASSQGGGNQPQHF
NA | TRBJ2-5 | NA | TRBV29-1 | TGCAGCGCCCCCGAGGGGGGAGAGACCCAGTACTTC | CSAPEGGETQYF
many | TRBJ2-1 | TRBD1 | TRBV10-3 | TGTCCCGGGGGGGACAGGGGGCTTCCATACAATGAGCAGTTCTTC | CPGGDRGLPYNEQFF
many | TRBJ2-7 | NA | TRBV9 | TGTGCCAGCAGCCCTATTGGGCTCTCCTACGAGCAGTACTTC | CASSPIGLSYEQYF
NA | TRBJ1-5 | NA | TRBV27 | TGTGCCAGCAGTTTATGGCGTGGAACCCAGCCCCAGCATTTT | CASSLWRGTQPQHF
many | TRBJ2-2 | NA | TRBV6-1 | TGTGCCAGCAGTCCCTCCCTCTGGACGTCCAGCACCGGGGAGCTGTTTTTT | CASSPSLWTSSTGELFF
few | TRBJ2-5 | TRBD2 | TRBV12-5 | TGTGCTAGTGGTTTGGCAGGGACTAATTTCCAAGAGACCCAGTACTTC | CASGLAGTNFQETQYF
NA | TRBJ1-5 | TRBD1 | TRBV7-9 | TGTGCCAGCAGCACCCTCGACAGGGACGAACAAGGCAATCAGCCCCAGCATTTT | CASSTLDRDEQGNQPQHF
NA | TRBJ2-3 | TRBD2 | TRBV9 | TGTGCCAGCAGCGTAGCTACGAGGGGGGTAGCGGGGCACCCCACAGATACGCAGTATTTT | CASSVATRGVAGHPTDTQYF
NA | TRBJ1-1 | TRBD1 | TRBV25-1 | TGTGCCAGCAGCGTACAGGGGGAAGCTTTCTTT | CASSVQGEAFF